This T cell receptor beta chain is drawn from a study of blood T cell repertoires in COVID-19. V gave up 4 bases and J gave up 0 bases, with 10 bases separating them. The CDR3 extends over 14 amino acids. Germline V gives CDR1 SGHNT, CDR2 YYREEE (reference sequence). Authors' methods: Amplifying reference gene primers gave estimates of nucleated cell counts. Only in-frame clones appear in the TCRdb table, and some are missing; sequencing was by immunoSEQ multiplex PCR. V and J calls and clone size follow that table, whereas D and trimming were derived from the DNA. The sample carries approximately 300,000 clones, roughly 87% recorded once. This clone was detected a few times. Participants reported their clinical history, and cohort assignment relied on those reports.

The V call is TRBV5-4, the J call TRBJ1-1, with D tentatively TRBD1 (6 bases). The receptor's source is a woman aged 25 to 39 who had recovered from COVID-19. The specimen was PBMCs or T cells enriched from blood (not recorded which). The CDR3 protein is CASSLGQMNTEAFF. In nucleotides, the CDR3 is TGTGCCAGCAGCCTCGGACAGATGAACACTGAAGCTTTCTTT.